Below are 29 T cell receptor beta chains sequenced from a single sample in a study of tumor and adjacent non-tumor tissue in lung cancer. No cell sorting was done before RNA was extracted from the tissue. The library came from three nested PCR rounds adapted from ARM-PCR protocols. TCRdb ran MiXCR on the multiplex PCR reads and lists one entry per CDR3 protein. The top ten hold roughly 14% of the sample, which has about 80,000 distinct CDR3 sequences, roughly 80% seen once. The sample taken for sequencing was lung tumor tissue. The receptor set was obtained from a woman aged 45 to 65 with non-small cell lung cancer.

The V call is TRBV6-5, the J call TRBJ2-2; 9 positions match TRBD2. The germline V gene has CDR1 MNHEY and CDR2 SVGAGI. Germline trimming cut 8 bases from V and 2 bases from J; bases unmatched to any gene: 6. The CDR3 runs to 15 residues. CDR3 in amino acids: CASSGLAGNTGELFF. The CDR3 DNA sequence: TGTGCCAGCTCCGGGCTAGCGGGAAACACCGGGGAGCTGTTTTTT.

In regard to this clonotype: A junction boundary mismatches the germline segment, possibly from a read error. The chain joins TRBV6-6 to TRBJ2-7, with D uncertain. The CDR3 runs to 14 residues. Looked up from germline, CDR1 is MNHNY and CDR2 is SVGAGI (reference sequence). This CDR3 reads CTSNTAITSQEQYF. Here the CDR3 DNA reads TGTACCAGCAACACAGCGATTACGAGCCAGGAGCAGTACTTC.

As for this clonotype: A junction boundary mismatches the germline segment, possibly from a read error. The chain joins TRBV4-3 to TRBJ1-3; the D is unclear. The germline gives CDR1 LGHNA, CDR2 YSLEER. The CDR3 loop spans 15 amino acids. The CDR3 DNA reads as TGCGCCAGCAGCCACAGAGGCAACTCTGGAAACACCATATACTTT. This encodes CASSHRGNSGNTIYF.

Of note for this clonotype: Likely a read error: the CDR3 ends without its conserved phenylalanine or tryptophan. The DNA is left out, because the CDR3 cannot be placed on it with certainty; the CDR3 is given as TCRdb lists it. The chain is built from TRBV30 and TRBJ2-7; whether TRBD1, the table's D call, matches the DNA was not checked. Counting both end residues, the CDR3 totals 14 amino acids. Germline assignment: CDR1 GTSNPN and CDR2 SVGIG (reference sequence). CDR3 amino acids: CAWMTGTGGDEHYL.

Notes on this clonotype: One end of the junction varies from germline; a read error may be responsible. The rearrangement links TRBV11-2 to TRBJ2-3, with TRBD2 matching 7 bases. The germline V gene encodes CDR1 SGHAT and CDR2 FQNNGV. This CDR3 is built from 12 residues. CDR3 sequence reads: CASRRGGYTRYF. The CDR3 nucleotides read TGTGCCAGCAGGCGCGGGGGATATACGCGGTATTTT.

This chain links TRBV6-7 with TRBJ1-4; D may be TRBD1 (6 bases). TRBV6-7 is an ORF, and what it does is uncertain. This CDR3 region has 16 residues. Deletions cut 5 bases from V and 1 base from J, with 14 bases between. The CDR3 loop is CASSPGGRLTNEKLFF. In nucleotides, the CDR3 is TGTGCCAGCAGTCCCGGGGGCCGACTAACTAATGAAAAACTGTTTTTT.

Worth noting for this clonotype: As the CDR3 is not closed by the conserved phenylalanine or tryptophan, this likely results from a read error. The limits of the CDR3 on the DNA are not certain, so only TCRdb's listed CDR3 is given. The chain uses TRBV6-6 and TRBJ1-2. Germline lookup yields CDR1 MNHNY and CDR2 SVGAGI (reference sequence). The CDR3 is 11 amino acids long, termini counted. CDR3 protein: CASSLNYDFTV.

There are many counts of this clonotype. The gene calls are TRBV12-3 or TRBV12-4 and TRBJ2-1, with 11 bases aligning to TRBD2. CDR3 length: 16 amino acids. Trimming at V came to 5 bases and at J to 8 bases, leaving 11 bases not matched to a gene. CDR3 amino acids: CASSPSGLAVIDEQFF. In DNA, the CDR3 is TGTGCCAGCAGTCCATCGGGACTAGCGGTTATTGATGAGCAGTTCTTC.

Only a few counts were recorded for this clonotype. This may come from a read error, since a much larger clone is one base off. The V gene is TRBV7-8, the J gene TRBJ2-3; 11 bases fit TRBD2. Germline CDR1 is SGHVS and CDR2 is FQNEAQ. The CDR3 is 16 residues long. The CDR3 nucleotides read TGTGCCAACAGCTATAGACTAGCGGGGAGCACAGATACGCAGTATTTT. Residues: CANSYRLAGSTDTQYF. The full variable domain, its missing parts supplied by reference TRBV7-8 and TRBJ2-3, is GAGVSQSPRYKVAKRGQDVALRCDPISGHVSLFWYQQALGQGPEFLTYFQNEAQLDKSGLPSDRFFAERPEGSVSTLKIQRTQQEDSAVYLCANSYRLAGSTDTQYFGPGTRLTVL.

In the case of this clonotype: The conserved closing phenylalanine or tryptophan is absent in this CDR3, likely reflecting a read error. The chain couples TRBV12-3 or TRBV12-4 to TRBJ2-7; D is ambiguous. Trimming took off 5 bases at V and 4 bases at J, with 21 bases between the two ends. The CDR3 spans 16 residues. The DNA for the CDR3 is TGTGCCAGCAGTACCCGAGCGAGCGACCTACCATACGAGCAGTACTTA. This gives the protein CASSTRASDLPYEQYL.

The chain combines TRBV29-1 with TRBJ2-1, with a possible D match to TRBD1 (6 bases). This CDR3 contains 14 residues. Trimming left V 1 base short and J 10 bases short, with 17 bases between. Germline V gene sequence: CDR1 SQVTM, CDR2 ANQGSEA. In DNA form, the CDR3 reads TGCAGCGTTGAAGGACACACGGGGACATGGGAGCAGTTCTTC. Amino acids: CSVEGHTGTWEQFF.

This clonotype was counted many times. This chain uses TRBV29-1 with TRBJ2-5; TRBD2 matches at 7 bases. Trimming at V came to 0 bases and at J to 5 bases, leaving 18 bases not matched to a gene. The CDR3 covers 18 residues. Looked up from germline, CDR1 is SQVTM and CDR2 is ANQGSEA. CDR3 sequence (DNA): TGCAGCGTTGAAGATCTTATGTCGGGGGAGGGGTATCGGGAGACCCAGTACTTC. It specifies CSVEDLMSGEGYRETQYF.

This clonotype was seen only once. The chain links TRBV4-1 to TRBJ1-4; TRBD1 agrees at 9 bases. V was pared by 10 bases and J by 8 bases, with 14 bases of the junction left unmatched. CDR3 length: 15 amino acids. The V gene's germline CDR1 is MGHRA and CDR2 YSYEKL. CDR3 loop: CANSPHRGLEEKLFF. The CDR3 region has the DNA TGCGCCAATAGCCCCCACAGGGGGCTTGAGGAAAAACTGTTTTTT.

This clonotype came up once. The V and J genes are TRBV20-1 and TRBJ1-1; weak D call: TRBD1 (6 bases). V lost 1 base and J lost 8, with 14 bases in between. The CDR3 has 13 amino acids. Germline V lookup: CDR1 DFQATT, CDR2 SNEGSKA (reference sequence). The CDR3 sequence is CSARGSGAPEAFF. CDR3 DNA sequence: TGCAGTGCTAGAGGTTCAGGGGCCCCCGAAGCTTTCTTT.

As concerns this clonotype: A clone one base away is much larger, so this may be a read error. This chain joins TRBV28 and TRBJ2-1, with 11 bases aligning to TRBD2. Germline CDR1 reads MDHEN; CDR2 reads SYDVKM. The CDR3 has 15 residues. The CDR3 coding sequence is TGTACCAGCAGTTTGGAACTAGCGGGAGTCAATGAGCAGTTCTTC. Protein product: CTSSLELAGVNEQFF.

About this clonotype itself: A junction boundary mismatches the germline segment, possibly from a read error. In DNA, the CDR3 is TGTGTCAGCAGCTCCTTCCTAGCGGGCCTGTACAATGAGCAGTTCTTC. It specifies CVSSSFLAGLYNEQFF. The chain is built from TRBV4-2 and TRBJ2-1, with TRBD2 identical over 8 bases. Germline loops: CDR1 LGHNA, CDR2 YNFKEQ. The CDR3 loop spans 16 amino acids.

About this clonotype: An end of the junction differs from the germline gene, which may be a read error. The chain links TRBV20-1 to TRBJ2-1, with 10 bases identical to TRBD1. The CDR3 is 13 amino acids. In germline, CDR1 is DFQATT, CDR2 SNEGSKA (reference sequence). The CDR3 DNA sequence: TGCAGTGCTACCCGGGACAGGGGTGATGAACAGTTCTTC. It specifies CSATRDRGDEQFF.

Worth noting for this clonotype: Mismatch with germline at one junction end may stem from a read error. The chain joins TRBV6-6 to TRBJ1-1; weak D call: TRBD1 (5 bases). The CDR3 is 10 amino acids. CDR1 MNHNY and CDR2 SVGAGI come from the germline V gene (reference sequence). In DNA form, the CDR3 reads TGTGCTAGCAGTGACAGTGAAGCTTTCTTT. Encoded protein: CASSDSEAFF.

Worth noting for this clonotype: A junction boundary mismatches the germline segment, possibly from a read error. The V and J genes are TRBV11-2 and TRBJ2-1, with 9 bases identical to TRBD1. The CDR3 has 15 amino acids. Germline V gene sequence: CDR1 SGHAT, CDR2 FQNNGV. The CDR3 bases are TGTGCCAGCAGTTTCGTGGGACAGGGTGACAATGAGGAGTTCTTC. Amino acid sequence: CASSFVGQGDNEEFF.

This clonotype was seen only a few times. At one of its ends the junction is not consistent with the germline gene, which may arise from a read error. This chain links TRBV20-1 with TRBJ2-1; TRBD2 matches at 8 bases. Germline values: CDR1 DFQATT, CDR2 SNEGSKA (reference sequence). CDR3 length equals 15 residues. This chain's CDR3 is CIARAISGTYNEQFF. The CDR3 nucleotides read TGCATTGCTAGAGCAATTAGCGGGACCTACAATGAGCAGTTCTTC.

Concerning this clonotype: An end of the junction differs from the germline gene, which may be a read error. This chain uses TRBV20-1 with TRBJ2-1; D remains ambiguous. This CDR3 has 11 residues. The germline gives CDR1 DFQATT, CDR2 SNEGSKA (reference sequence). The CDR3 loop is CNARRHDEQFF. Written as DNA, the CDR3 is TGCAATGCTAGACGGCACGATGAACAGTTCTTC.

About this clonotype itself: No conserved phenylalanine or tryptophan ends this CDR3, so it is likely a read error. The chain carries TRBV11-2 and TRBJ2-7; D not certain. This CDR3 is 15 amino acids long. From germline, CDR1 is SGHAT and CDR2 FQNNGV. The CDR3 DNA follows: TGTGTCAGCAGCTTACCTCCGAGTCCCTCCTACGAGCAGTACTTA. It encodes CVSSLPPSPSYEQYL.

As regards this clonotype: At one boundary the junction diverges from the germline segment, which might be a read error. The chain couples TRBV11-2 to TRBJ2-7; 10 nucleotides match TRBD2. In germline, CDR1 is SGHAT, CDR2 FQNNGV. The CDR3 runs to 16 residues. CDR3 nucleotides: TGTGCCAGCAGGCTAAGAGGACTAGCGGTCTCTGACGAGGAGTACTTT. It translates to CASRLRGLAVSDEEYF.

Comments on this clonotype: At one boundary the junction diverges from the germline segment, which might be a read error. The chain combines TRBV5-1 with TRBJ2-1; 7 bases line up with TRBD2. CDR3 length equals 15 residues. Germline CDR1 and CDR2: SGHRS and YFSETQ. This CDR3 is CVSSLARDYFSEQFF. CDR3 DNA sequence: TGCGTCAGCAGCTTGGCACGGGACTATTTCAGTGAGCAGTTCTTT.

Sample share makes this clonotype medium-sized (0.01 to 0.1%). This sequence joins TRBV10-3 and TRBJ2-7; D unresolved. Germline V gene lookup returns CDR1 ENHRY and CDR2 SYGVKD. The CDR3 sequence is 13 residues long. Trimming took 2 bases from V and 2 from J, leaving 7 bases between them. The CDR3 loop reads CAISEGGPYEQYF. CDR3 DNA sequence: TGTGCCATCAGTGAGGGCGGACCCTACGAGCAGTACTTC.

The rearrangement uses TRBV19 and TRBJ1-2; D perhaps matches TRBD1 (6 bases). Between the trimmed V and J ends, which lost 6 bases and 4 bases, there was a span of 12 bases. The germline V gene has CDR1 LNHDA and CDR2 SQIVND (reference sequence). The CDR3 spans 13 residues. The chain's CDR3 is CASSRDTRYGYTF. The CDR3, as DNA: TGTGCCAGTAGCCGGGACACGCGCTATGGCTACACCTTC.

As for this clonotype: A much larger clone differs by one base, so this may be a read error. This sequence joins TRBV30 and TRBJ2-2, with D maybe TRBD2 (5 bases). The CDR3 length is 12 residues. The germline CDR1 and CDR2 sequences are GTSNPN and SVGIG (reference sequence). The CDR3 loop reads CAWSATLGELYF. CDR3 DNA: TGTGCCTGGAGCGCCACCCTCGGGGAGCTGTATTTT.

On this clonotype itself: Because it lacks the conserved phenylalanine or tryptophan at the end, this CDR3 is likely a read error. The DNA is left out, because the CDR3 cannot be placed on it with certainty; the CDR3 is given as TCRdb lists it. V and J are TRBV11-2 and TRBJ2-2. The CDR3 comprises 12 residues, both ends counted. Germline assignment: CDR1 SGHAT and CDR2 FQNNGV. CDR3 protein: CASSSLYGELFL.

About this clonotype itself: The junction does not match germline at one end; this may be a read error. The chain couples TRBV6-5 to TRBJ2-3; D call uncertain. Germline values: CDR1 MNHEY, CDR2 SVGAGI. This CDR3 comprises 13 residues. The DNA of the CDR3 is TGTGCCAGCAATTACGTGGCCACAGATACACAGTATTTT. Its translation: CASNYVATDTQYF.